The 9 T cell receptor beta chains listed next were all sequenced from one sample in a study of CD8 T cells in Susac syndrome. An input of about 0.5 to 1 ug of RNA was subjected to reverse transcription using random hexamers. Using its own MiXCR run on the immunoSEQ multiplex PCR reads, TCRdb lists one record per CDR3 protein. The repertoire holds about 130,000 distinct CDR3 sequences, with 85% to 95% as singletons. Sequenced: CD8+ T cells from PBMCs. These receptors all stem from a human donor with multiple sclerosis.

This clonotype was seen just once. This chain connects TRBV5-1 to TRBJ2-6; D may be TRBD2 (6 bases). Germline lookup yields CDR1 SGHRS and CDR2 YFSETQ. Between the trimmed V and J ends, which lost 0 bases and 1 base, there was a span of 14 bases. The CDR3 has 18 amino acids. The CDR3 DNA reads TGCGCCAGCAGCTTGGTGGGGGGATCCGTTTCTGGGGCCAACGTCCTGACTTTC. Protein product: CASSLVGGSVSGANVLTF.

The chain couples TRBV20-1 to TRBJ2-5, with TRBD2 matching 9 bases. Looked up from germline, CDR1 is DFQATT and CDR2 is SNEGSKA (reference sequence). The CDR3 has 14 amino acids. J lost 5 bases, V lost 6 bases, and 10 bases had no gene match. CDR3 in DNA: TGCAGTGCAACATATAGCGGGGGCGGTGAGACCCAGTACTTC. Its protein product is CSATYSGGGETQYF.

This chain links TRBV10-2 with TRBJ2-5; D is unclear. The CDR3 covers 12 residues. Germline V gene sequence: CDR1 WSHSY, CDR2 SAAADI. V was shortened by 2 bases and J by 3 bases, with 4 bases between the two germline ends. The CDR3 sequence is CASSEGKETQYF. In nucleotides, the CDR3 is TGCGCCAGCAGTGAGGGGAAAGAGACCCAGTACTTC.

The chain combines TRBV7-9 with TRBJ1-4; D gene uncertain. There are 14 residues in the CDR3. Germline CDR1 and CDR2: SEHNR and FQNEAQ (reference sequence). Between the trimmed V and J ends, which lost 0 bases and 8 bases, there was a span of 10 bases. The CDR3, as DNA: TGTGCCAGCAGCTTAGCTGCCCTCGAGGAAAAACTGTTTTTT. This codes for CASSLAALEEKLFF.

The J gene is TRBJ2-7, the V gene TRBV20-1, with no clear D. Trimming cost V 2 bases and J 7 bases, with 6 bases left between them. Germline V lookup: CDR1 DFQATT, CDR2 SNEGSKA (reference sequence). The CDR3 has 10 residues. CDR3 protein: CSARTQEQYF. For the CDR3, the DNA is TGCAGTGCTAGAACCCAAGAGCAGTACTTC.

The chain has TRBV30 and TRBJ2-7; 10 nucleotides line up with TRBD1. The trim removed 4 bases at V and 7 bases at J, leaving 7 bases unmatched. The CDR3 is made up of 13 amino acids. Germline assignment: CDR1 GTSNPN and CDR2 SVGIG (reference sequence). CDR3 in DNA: TGTGCCTGGATCGACAGGGGGCATCGTGAGCAGTACTTC. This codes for CAWIDRGHREQYF.

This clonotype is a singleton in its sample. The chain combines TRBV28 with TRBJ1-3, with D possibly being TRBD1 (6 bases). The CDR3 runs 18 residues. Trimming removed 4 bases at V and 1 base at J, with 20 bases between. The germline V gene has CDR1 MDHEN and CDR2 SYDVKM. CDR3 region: CASSSPLTGRGSGNTIYF. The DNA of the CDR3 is TGTGCCAGCAGTTCCCCCTTGACAGGCCGCGGTTCTGGAAACACCATATATTTT.

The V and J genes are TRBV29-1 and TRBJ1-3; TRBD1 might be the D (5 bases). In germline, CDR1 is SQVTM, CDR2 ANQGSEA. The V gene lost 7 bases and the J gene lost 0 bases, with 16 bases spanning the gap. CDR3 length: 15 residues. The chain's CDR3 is CSAKDGGISGNTIYF. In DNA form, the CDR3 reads TGCAGCGCCAAGGACGGGGGGATCTCTGGAAACACCATATATTTT.

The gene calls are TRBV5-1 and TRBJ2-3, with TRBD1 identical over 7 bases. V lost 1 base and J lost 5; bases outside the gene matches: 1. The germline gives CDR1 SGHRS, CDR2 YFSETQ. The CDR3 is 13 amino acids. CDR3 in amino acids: CASSLRDRDTQYF. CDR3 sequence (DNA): TGCGCCAGCAGCTTGCGGGACAGAGATACGCAGTATTTT.